Following are 25 T cell receptor beta chains from one sample sequenced in a study of diagnostic markers for celiac disease. No DNA is given; TCRdb re-called the reads and lists each CDR3 protein once. The repertoire shows some 4,000 distinct CDR3 sequences; the top ten hold roughly 10%. Material: either unsorted cells or a sorted T cell fraction (not recorded which). These receptor sequences come from a human donor. This table probably holds off-target reads from a library built for another chain.

Judged by frequency, this clonotype is medium-sized (0.01 to 0.1%). The chain links TRBV5-1 to TRBJ1-2. Germline assignment: CDR1 SGHRS and CDR2 YFSETQ. This CDR3 comprises 14 residues. CDR3 region: CASSLETADYGYTF.

This chain uses TRBV14 with TRBJ2-2; there is no DNA to check the TCRdb D call of TRBD2. The CDR3 runs to 16 residues. Germline lookup yields CDR1 SGHDN and CDR2 FVKESK. This CDR3 reads CASSARRAGNTGELFF.

This clonotype is medium-sized by frequency. The V gene is TRBV5-4, the J gene TRBJ1-3. Germline CDR1 SGHNT, CDR2 YYREEE (reference sequence). This CDR3 contains 17 residues. The CDR3 spells CASSKDPGQGFGNTIYF.

The rearrangement uses TRBV12-3 or TRBV12-4 and TRBJ2-1; TCRdb outputs TRBD2, but without DNA this stays unchecked. The CDR3 covers 16 residues. The CDR3 loop reads CASSRLAGVPYNEQFF.

This chain links TRBV24-1 with TRBJ1-2. This CDR3 comprises 13 residues. CDR1 is KGHDR, CDR2 SFDVKD, per germline. CDR3 in amino acids: CATSDFQGYSYTF.

The rearrangement joins TRBV6-1 to TRBJ1-2; there is no DNA to check the TCRdb D call of TRBD1. The CDR3 is made up of 12 amino acids. Germline CDR1 MNHNS, CDR2 SASEGT. CDR3 region: CASSPQPYGYTF.

The chain employs TRBV7-2 and TRBJ2-7; absent DNA, TCRdb's TRBD1 call cannot be checked. Looked up from germline, CDR1 is SGHTA and CDR2 is FQGNSA. The CDR3 runs to 15 residues. CDR3 sequence reads: CASRGGTAESYEQYF.

According to its frequency, this clonotype is large. J is TRBJ2-1 and V is TRBV10-3; TCRdb lists TRBD2, though no DNA is available to test this call. This CDR3 comprises 15 residues. In germline, CDR1 is ENHRY, CDR2 SYGVKD. Here the CDR3 reads CATSPNLAGGNEQFF.

This clonotype is identified as medium-sized (0.01 to 0.1%) from frequency. The CDR3: CSARDFQFTGELFF. The rearrangement joins TRBV20-1 to TRBJ2-2. CDR3 length: 14 residues. Per the germline V gene, CDR1 is DFQATT and CDR2 is SNEGSKA (reference sequence).

Frequency places this clonotype as medium-sized. The chain employs TRBV4-3 and TRBJ1-1; TCRdb proposes TRBD1, but this gene call is untestable without DNA. The CDR3 has 14 amino acids. In germline, CDR1 is LGHNA, CDR2 YSLEER. The CDR3 reads CASSQGQFKTEAFF.

The chain couples TRBV20-1 to TRBJ2-7; TCRdb calls TRBD2, which cannot be checked without DNA. Per the germline V gene, CDR1 is DFQATT and CDR2 is SNEGSKA (reference sequence). CDR3 length: 13 residues. The CDR3 protein is CSASGRADYEQYF.

This sequence joins TRBV5-4 and TRBJ1-2; TCRdb selects TRBD1, and the lack of DNA leaves this call unchecked. CDR3 length: 15 residues. Germline V gene sequence: CDR1 SGHNT, CDR2 YYREEE (reference sequence). CDR3: CASSLGGTANYGYTF.

The chain's CDR3 is CSFPFIGTGTQETQYF. The V and J genes are TRBV29-1 and TRBJ2-5; the D call of TRBD1 rests on TCRdb alone, since no DNA is present to check it. CDR1 is SQVTM and CDR2 is ANQGSEA in the germline V gene. The CDR3 contains 16 residues.

This clonotype is identified as medium-sized from frequency. The CDR3 is CATSDRTGASETQYF. The rearrangement joins TRBV24-1 to TRBJ2-5; TCRdb designates TRBD1, a call that cannot be tested without DNA. The CDR3 loop spans 15 amino acids. Germline-derived CDR1 and CDR2 are KGHDR and SFDVKD.

V is TRBV10-3 and J is TRBJ1-1; checking the TCRdb D call of TRBD1 is not possible without DNA. CDR3 size: 11 residues. Germline loops: CDR1 ENHRY, CDR2 SYGVKD. CDR3: CAISGGTEAFF.

The chain combines TRBV7-6 with TRBJ1-5. The germline CDR1 and CDR2 sequences are SGHVS and FNYEAQ. The length of the CDR3 is 16 residues. The CDR3 here is CASSLAPGKGNQPQHF.

The chain recombines TRBV28 with TRBJ1-5; there is no DNA to check the TCRdb D call of TRBD1. This CDR3 spans 13 amino acids. Germline-derived CDR1 and CDR2 are MDHEN and SYDVKM. The CDR3 loop reads CASSLTGDQPQHF.

The chain is built from TRBV5-5 and TRBJ2-2. Germline CDR1 reads SGHKS; CDR2 reads YYEKEE (reference sequence). There are 13 residues in the CDR3. The CDR3 reads CASSLARAGELFF.

Judged by frequency, this clonotype is medium-sized. The chain joins TRBV12-3 or TRBV12-4 to TRBJ2-1; TCRdb's D gene call, TRBD2, goes unchecked for lack of DNA. The CDR3 loop spans 19 amino acids. The CDR3 here is CASSLAQWQPSGTYNEQFF.

The V gene is TRBV5-1, the J gene TRBJ1-1. CDR3 length: 13 residues. In germline, CDR1 is SGHRS, CDR2 YFSETQ. CDR3 amino acids: CASSLAPDTEAFF. The variable domain in full, completed from reference TRBV5-1 and TRBJ1-1, reads KAGVTQTPRYLIKTRGQQVTLSCSPISGHRSVSWYQQTPGQGLQFLFEYFSETQRNKGNFPGRFSGRQFSNSRSEMNVSTLELGDSALYLCASSLAPDTEAFFGQGTRLTVV.

The gene calls are TRBV5-1 and TRBJ1-2; TCRdb's D call, TRBD1, is unchecked because there is no DNA. This CDR3 has 14 amino acids. Germline CDR1 reads SGHRS; CDR2 reads YFSETQ. The CDR3 loop is CASSLAVQGDGYTF.

This clonotype is classed as medium-sized by frequency. The V call is TRBV29-1, the J call TRBJ2-5. Germline V gives CDR1 SQVTM, CDR2 ANQGSEA. The CDR3 consists of 15 residues. The CDR3 is CSVEDFGRRQETQYF.

This clonotype is classed as medium-sized by frequency. The V call is TRBV20-1, the J call TRBJ2-7; TCRdb reports TRBD1, a call that lacks DNA to check it against. Germline V gene data show CDR1 as DFQATT and CDR2 as SNEGSKA (reference sequence). CDR3 size: 15 residues. The CDR3 loop reads CSARAGTGAYYEQYF.

The chain has TRBV28 and TRBJ1-1; as DNA is missing, the TRBD1 call by TCRdb cannot be tested. The CDR3 covers 13 residues. CDR1 is MDHEN, CDR2 SYDVKM, per germline. The CDR3 here is CASSLSGGPEAFF.

Measured by frequency, this clonotype is medium-sized (0.01 to 0.1%). V is TRBV7-2 and J is TRBJ2-5; no DNA is available, so the TRBD1 call from TCRdb remains unchecked. The CDR3 spans 17 residues. Germline loops: CDR1 SGHTA, CDR2 FQGNSA. The CDR3 protein is CASSFVRRDRGRETQYF.